Below, 23 T cell receptor beta chains from the same sample are listed, as sequenced in a study of early stage breast cancer tumors. Generated by immunoSEQ multiplex PCR, the TCRdb table keeps only in-frame clones and is missing some. The profile covers 4,000 or so clones, with around 72% appearing a single time and more than 15% taken by the ten largest. Sequences were obtained from breast tumor tissue. These TCRs come from a person aged 35-50 years with breast cancer.

This chain uses TRBV11-3 with TRBJ2-5, with D hard to call. V was cut by 6 bases and J by 2 bases, with 10 bases left in between. The germline gives CDR1 SGHNT, CDR2 YENEEA. The CDR3 sequence is 13 residues long. CDR3 protein: CASSPGFQETQYF. CDR3 bases: TGTGCCAGCAGTCCTGGTTTTCAAGAGACCCAGTACTTC.

The chain has TRBV29-1 and TRBJ2-3; 7 bases are shared with TRBD2. From germline, CDR1 is SQVTM and CDR2 ANQGSEA. CDR3 length: 16 residues. The junction had 22 bases not matched to a gene; V was cut back by 5 bases and J by 11 bases. CDR3 loop: CSVTGGSVGVGDWQYF. The CDR3, as DNA: TGCAGCGTTACGGGCGGGAGCGTTGGGGTGGGGGATTGGCAGTATTTT.

V and J are TRBV29-1 and TRBJ2-2, with D unresolved. V lost 5 bases and J lost 1, with 11 bases in between. CDR3 size: 14 residues. CDR1 is SQVTM, CDR2 ANQGSEA, per germline. Here the CDR3 reads CSVKVTRNTGELFF. In DNA form, the CDR3 reads TGCAGCGTTAAGGTCACGAGGAACACCGGGGAGCTGTTTTTT.

V is TRBV11-2 and J is TRBJ2-7, with 13 bases lining up with TRBD2. Losses at the gene ends were 7 bases for V and 7 bases for J; bases not matched to a gene: 10. This CDR3 region has 15 residues. Germline V gene lookup returns CDR1 SGHAT and CDR2 FQNNGV. The chain's CDR3 is CASTLGTSGTGEQYF. CDR3 in DNA: TGTGCCAGCACCCTAGGGACTAGCGGGACGGGAGAGCAGTACTTC. Filled out from reference TRBV11-2 and TRBJ2-7, the complete variable domain reads EAGVAQSPRYKIIEKRQSVAFWCNPISGHATLYWYQQILGQGPKLLIQFQNNGVVDDSQLPKDRFSAERLKGVDSTLKIQPAKLEDSAVYLCASTLGTSGTGEQYFGPGTRLTVT.

This clone was seen only a few times. The chain joins TRBV5-4 to TRBJ2-4; maybe TRBD2 (6 bases). Germline V gene lookup returns CDR1 SGHNT and CDR2 YYREEE (reference sequence). The CDR3 covers 16 residues. V was cut by 3 bases and J by 0 bases, with 13 bases left in between. In DNA form, the CDR3 reads TGTGCCAGCAGCTACCTGACTAGTCAAGCCAAAAACATTCAGTACTTC. Translated, it gives CASSYLTSQAKNIQYF.

The genes are TRBV10-3 and TRBJ2-7, with 8 bases aligning to TRBD2. The germline V gene encodes CDR1 ENHRY and CDR2 SYGVKD. CDR3 length: 15 amino acids. Trimming took 0 bases from V and 5 from J; bases not matched to a gene: 6. The CDR3 nucleotides are TGTGCCATCAGTGAGTCGAGCGGGAGTTTCCACGAGCAGTACTTC. Its translation: CAISESSGSFHEQYF.

This clone has a handful of counts. The rearrangement joins TRBV6-9 to TRBJ2-3; D is unclear. Germline assignment: CDR1 MNHGY and CDR2 SVAAGI. The CDR3 extends over 14 amino acids. The V end lost 2 bases, the J end lost 0 bases, and 6 bases lay between the germline ends. The CDR3 DNA sequence: TGTGCCAGCAGTTATGAGATTAGCACAGATACGCAGTATTTT. Encoded protein: CASSYEISTDTQYF.

This clone was seen once. This sequence joins TRBV6-5 and TRBJ1-2; D gene unclear. Germline CDR1 reads MNHEY; CDR2 reads SVGAGI. This CDR3 is 14 amino acids long. Trimming stripped 6 bases from V and 4 bases from J, with 15 bases between. The CDR3 DNA follows: TGTGCCAGCAGACCGGGCCTGGGCGGCTATGGCTACACCTTC. Residues: CASRPGLGGYGYTF.

This rearrangement joins TRBV29-1 to TRBJ2-1, with TRBD2 matching over 16 bases. V gave up 4 bases and J gave up 14 bases; unmatched junction bases: 11. The CDR3 is 15 residues long. Germline loops: CDR1 SQVTM, CDR2 ANQGSEA. The CDR3 spells CSVVRGTSGRAGEFF. CDR3 in DNA: TGCAGCGTTGTGAGGGGGACTAGCGGGAGGGCCGGGGAGTTCTTC.

This clone is medium-sized within its sample. The genes are TRBV7-9 and TRBJ1-2; D possibly corresponds to TRBD1 (6 bases). The CDR3 has 17 amino acids. V shed 5 bases and J shed 8 bases, with 27 bases lying between them. Per the germline V gene, CDR1 is SEHNR and CDR2 is FQNEAQ (reference sequence). The DNA for the CDR3 is TGTGCCAGCAGCGTTGCTGGGCAGGGGCCCGGGGACGAGGGCTACACCTTC. Protein product: CASSVAGQGPGDEGYTF.

This clone was counted only a few times. The chain links TRBV5-1 to TRBJ2-2, with TRBD2 identical over 9 bases. With 4 bases clipped from V and 7 bases from J, the junction kept 14 bases outside the gene matches. The CDR3 is 17 amino acids. The germline gives CDR1 SGHRS, CDR2 YFSETQ. Here the CDR3 DNA reads TGCGCCAGCAGCGACGGACTAGCGTTTAATAACGGCGGGGAGCTGTTTTTT. Translation gives CASSDGLAFNNGGELFF.

This clone came up a few times. The chain uses TRBV4-1 and TRBJ2-2; D ambiguous. Trimming pared 0 bases from V and 6 bases from J, leaving 8 bases between. The germline gives CDR1 MGHRA, CDR2 YSYEKL. This CDR3 has 14 residues. The CDR3, as DNA: TGCGCCAGCAGCCAAGAGCCCCAGGCCGGGGAGCTGTTTTTT. This sequence encodes CASSQEPQAGELFF.

This clone was recorded once. The chain joins TRBV4-1 to TRBJ2-5, with TRBD2 matching over 7 bases. The CDR3 sequence is 16 residues long. Germline-derived CDR1 and CDR2 are MGHRA and YSYEKL. V gave up 0 bases and J gave up 1 base; unmatched junction bases: 5. The CDR3 region is CASSQDEGTTQETQYF. In nucleotides, the CDR3 is TGCGCCAGCAGCCAAGACGAAGGGACTACCCAAGAGACCCAGTACTTC.

This clone came up a few times. The genes are TRBV5-1 and TRBJ2-1; D ambiguous. The CDR3 extends over 14 amino acids. Germline CDR1 and CDR2: SGHRS and YFSETQ. V lost 1 base and J 5 bases, leaving 10 bases between the germline ends. The CDR3 here is CASSLLGKNNEQFF. The CDR3 DNA reads TGCGCCAGCAGCTTGTTAGGCAAAAACAATGAGCAGTTCTTC.

The DNA for the CDR3 is TGTGCCAGCAGTTCCGATATCTATGGCTACACCTTC. Its protein product is CASSSDIYGYTF. The V call is TRBV28, the J call TRBJ1-2; D is unclear. The CDR3 length is 12 residues. Per germline, CDR1 MDHEN and CDR2 SYDVKM. V was shortened by 4 bases and J by 4 bases, with 7 bases between the two germline ends.

This chain links TRBV7-9 with TRBJ1-1; possible D gene TRBD1, 6 bases. Germline V lookup: CDR1 SEHNR, CDR2 FQNEAQ (reference sequence). The V gene lost 1 base and the J gene lost 7 bases, with 13 bases spanning the gap. The CDR3 covers 14 residues. The CDR3 region has the DNA TGTGCCAGCAGCTTAGGGGCGGGGGGCCTTGAAGCTTTCTTT. As protein: CASSLGAGGLEAFF.

The chain has TRBV7-9 and TRBJ1-1; D uncertain. The V end lost 5 bases, the J end lost 1 base, and 11 bases lay between the germline ends. The CDR3 has 14 amino acids. Germline CDR1 SEHNR, CDR2 FQNEAQ (reference sequence). The CDR3 DNA follows: TGTGCCAGCAGCCACCTGACGGAGAACACTGAAGCTTTCTTT. Translated: CASSHLTENTEAFF.

This rearrangement joins TRBV14 to TRBJ2-2; TRBD2 aligns across 9 bases. This CDR3 region has 15 residues. The V and J ends lost 4 bases and 7 bases, in that order; junction bases with no gene match: 7. CDR1 and CDR2 (germline): SGHDN, FVKESK. The CDR3 DNA is TGTGCCAGCAGCCTAGCGGGAGCGTTAGGCGGGGAGCTGTTTTTT. Its translation: CASSLAGALGGELFF. Supplemented by reference TRBV14 and TRBJ2-2, the full variable domain reads EAGVTQFPSHSVIEKGQTVTLRCDPISGHDNLYWYRRVMGKEIKFLLHFVKESKQDESGMPNNRFLAERTGGTYSTLKVQPAELEDSGVYFCASSLAGALGGELFFGEGSRLTVL.

The J gene is TRBJ2-7, the V gene TRBV6-1; D possibly corresponds to TRBD2 (6 bases). The V and J ends lost 1 base and 0 bases respectively, with 7 bases between them. Germline V lookup: CDR1 MNHNS, CDR2 SASEGT. The CDR3 extends over 14 amino acids. The CDR3 is CASSEDSGSYEQYF. The DNA for the CDR3 is TGTGCCAGCAGTGAAGATAGCGGCTCCTACGAGCAGTACTTC.

This clone was seen once. This chain uses TRBV25-1 with TRBJ2-1; 12 positions match TRBD1. CDR1 and CDR2 (germline): MGHDK, SYGVNS. J was trimmed by 5 bases and V by 4 bases; bases with no gene match: 12. The CDR3 is 18 amino acids. CDR3 in DNA: TGTGCCAGCAGTGGTATGTCCGGGACAGGGGGCAGTGACAATGAGCAGTTCTTC. Translated: CASSGMSGTGGSDNEQFF.

The chain links TRBV6-1 to TRBJ1-1, with TRBD1 as a possible D gene (5 bases). V lost 6 bases to trimming and J lost 4 bases, with 9 bases between them. Germline CDR1 is MNHNS and CDR2 is SASEGT. The CDR3 loop spans 12 amino acids. Here the CDR3 reads CASSHQGTEAFF. The CDR3 DNA sequence: TGTGCCAGCAGCCATCAGGGCACTGAAGCTTTCTTT.

The rearrangement links TRBV5-1 to TRBJ2-4, with D unresolved. CDR1 SGHRS and CDR2 YFSETQ come from the germline V gene. V gave up 0 bases and J gave up 0 bases, with 22 bases separating them. The CDR3 runs 20 residues. CDR3 DNA sequence: TGCGCCAGCAGCTTGGCCGAGGCGCGTACCGCGTCATTAGCCAAAAACATTCAGTACTTC. Protein product: CASSLAEARTASLAKNIQYF.

The J gene is TRBJ2-5, the V gene TRBV7-9, with D possibly being TRBD1 (5 bases). Germline V gene sequence: CDR1 SEHNR, CDR2 FQNEAQ (reference sequence). V was clipped by 2 bases and J by 2 bases, with 15 bases between them. This CDR3 has 16 amino acids. The CDR3 region is CASSLSTALWQETQYF. The CDR3 DNA sequence: TGTGCCAGCAGCTTATCGACAGCCTTATGGCAAGAGACCCAGTACTTC. Full variable domain (outside the CDR3, taken from reference TRBV7-9 and TRBJ2-5): DTGVSQNPRHKITKRGQNVTFRCDPISEHNRLYWYRQTLGQGPEFLTYFQNEAQLEKSRLLSDRFSAERPKGSFSTLEIQRTEQGDSAMYLCASSLSTALWQETQYFGPGTRLLVL.